This record looks at one T cell receptor beta chain sequence and its context. This sample was taken from a study of blood T cells in healthy people across ages. Then a second PCR, running roughly 7 to 12 cycles, was carried out with a sample-barcoded 5' primer and a J-beta primer mix. TCRdb reprocessed the 5' RACE reads with MiXCR, giving one entry per CDR3 protein. The table includes 1.5 million to 2 million distinct CDR3 sequences, around 35% detected once. The sequence came from a woman in her 30s in good health. What was sequenced was blood.

The CDR3 protein is CASTQGTGGFFFTDEQFF. CDR3 DNA: TGTGCCAGCACCCAAGGGACAGGGGGCTTCTTTTTTACCGATGAGCAGTTCTTC. This rearrangement joins TRBV28 to TRBJ2-1, with 12 positions matching TRBD1. The CDR3 loop spans 18 amino acids. V was clipped by 7 bases and J by 8 bases; unmatched bases: 18. Germline CDR1 MDHEN, CDR2 SYDVKM.